This is a list of T cell receptor beta chains from one sample in a study of T cell responses to AZD1222 COVID-19 vaccine. Clones were sequenced by immunoSEQ multiplex PCR, and TCRdb holds only the in-frame ones, with some missing. This sample has about 160,000 clones, with 75% to 90% found just once. The sample consisted of peripheral blood, taken on day 0 of AZD1222 vaccination. These receptors all come from an adult in good health. CDR3s include the opening cysteine and the closing phenylalanine or tryptophan. A D gene is named only where the DNA matches it firmly. Not all rows give a size; the values are once, few, many and, for expanded clones, a class.

d_call j_call clone_size v_call cdr3_nt cdr3_aa
- TRBJ1-5 - TRBV19 TGTGCCAGTTGTCAGGGCCATAGCAATCAGCCCCAGCATTTT CASCQGHSNQPQHF
- TRBJ2-1 - TRBV27 TGTGCCAGCCGACCTGGGACTCCCCAAAACTACAATGAGCAGTTCTTC CASRPGTPQNYNEQFF
TRBD2 TRBJ2-1 - TRBV4-1 TGCGCCAGCAGCCACATGGGGACTAGCGGGTCGCGCTCCTACAATGAGCAGTTCTTC CASSHMGTSGSRSYNEQFF
TRBD1 TRBJ1-1 - TRBV25-1 TGTGCCAGCAGTGCCCCAGGGGGCTTTATGAACACTGAAGCTTTCTTT CASSAPGGFMNTEAFF
- TRBJ1-4 - TRBV2 TGTGCCAGCAGTGAAGTTGGAGGGGTTTCGGCAACTAATGAAAAACTGTTTTTT CASSEVGGVSATNEKLFF
- TRBJ2-1 once TRBV5-1 TGCGCCAGCAGCTTGGAGGTCAACAATGAGCAGTTCTTC CASSLEVNNEQFF
TRBD1 TRBJ1-2 once TRBV7-9 TGTGCCAGCAGCTTAGTCCTCCTAGACAGGGTTGATGGCTACACCTTC CASSLVLLDRVDGYTF
- TRBJ1-1 - TRBV10-3 TGTGCCATCAGTGACGTCGGGAGGATGAACACTGAAGCTTTCTTT CAISDVGRMNTEAFF
TRBD2 TRBJ2-3 - TRBV29-1 TGCAGCGTTGCTGGCGGGGGGGCCGGCCCCACAGATACGCAGTATTTT CSVAGGGAGPTDTQYF
- TRBJ1-1 - TRBV27 TGTGCCAGCAGTTTATCGGCAGGGGAGTTTGGCACTGAAGCTTTCTTT CASSLSAGEFGTEAFF
- TRBJ2-3 - TRBV11-2 TGTGCCAGCAGCTTAACTCTGGCTAGCACAGATACGCAGTATTTT CASSLTLASTDTQYF
- TRBJ1-6 - TRBV5-1 TGCGCCAGCAGCTTGGGCTCTAATTCACCCCTCCACTTT CASSLGSNSPLHF
- TRBJ1-2 once TRBV5-6 TGTGCCAGCAGCCAAATGGACTATAACTATGGCTACACCTTC CASSQMDYNYGYTF
- TRBJ1-2 - TRBV27 TGTGCCAGCAGTTTAACAGGGTCCGCAATCCGCGTCTATGGCTACACCTTC CASSLTGSAIRVYGYTF
- TRBJ2-1 - TRBV5-1 TGCGCCAGCAGGTTTCTAGAAGACAATGAGCAGTTCTTC CASRFLEDNEQFF
- TRBJ2-3 - TRBV7-2 TGTGCCAGCAGCTTAGCGGGCCACTACACAGATACGCAGTATTTT CASSLAGHYTDTQYF
- TRBJ2-5 once TRBV9 TGTGCCAGCAGCGTAGCTGGGGTAATCGAGACCCAGTACTTC CASSVAGVIETQYF
- TRBJ2-3 - TRBV7-3 TGTGCCAGCAGCAATCGGGGGAAAGCAGATACGCAGTATTTT CASSNRGKADTQYF
- TRBJ1-2 - TRBV4-1 TGCGCCAGCAGCCAAGTAGGCCAGGGGATCGGCTACACCTTC CASSQVGQGIGYTF
- TRBJ1-1 - TRBV6-2/TRBV6-3 TGTGCCAGCAGTTACTCGGCAGGGTCGGTTACCACTGAAGCTTTCTTT CASSYSAGSVTTEAFF
- TRBJ1-2 - TRBV5-1 TGCGCCAGCAGCTTGGTCCCTACCACCTATGGCTACACCTTC CASSLVPTTYGYTF
- TRBJ2-5 - TRBV21-1 TGTGCCAGCAGCCCGCGGACAGGGCACACACAAGAGACCCAGTACTTC CASSPRTGHTQETQYF
TRBD2 TRBJ2-6 - TRBV6-5 TGTGCCAGCAGGAGTGGACTAGCGGGTCCCGTCCTGACTTTC CASRSGLAGPVLTF
- TRBJ2-5 - TRBV3-1/TRBV3-2 TGTGCCAGCAGCCAAGAGGGCGAGACCCAGTACTTC CASSQEGETQYF
TRBD2 TRBJ2-2 - TRBV7-9 TGTGCCAGCAGCTCCCCTCCGGGACTAGCGGGGACGAACACCGGGGAGCTGTTTTTT CASSSPPGLAGTNTGELFF
TRBD2 TRBJ2-2 - TRBV19 TGTGCCAGTAGGATCGCACTAGCGGCCAACACCGGGGAGCTGTTTTTT CASRIALAANTGELFF
- TRBJ2-5 - TRBV12-3/TRBV12-4 TGTGCCAGCAGTTTTCGCGGGGTGGAGACCCAGTACTTC CASSFRGVETQYF
- TRBJ1-4 - TRBV14 TGTGCCAGCAGCCAAGGGGTTAATGAAAAACTGTTTTTT CASSQGVNEKLFF
- TRBJ1-6 - TRBV30 TGTGCCTGGAGTCGAACTCCTCTTGATTCGCCCCTCCACTTT CAWSRTPLDSPLHF
- TRBJ1-2 - TRBV12-3/TRBV12-4 TGTGCCAGCAGTTTAATGCGCAGGGACTACACCTTC CASSLMRRDYTF
- TRBJ1-5 - TRBV7-9 TGTGCCAGCAGCTTATCGAAGGGACAGCCCCAGCATTTT CASSLSKGQPQHF
TRBD1 TRBJ1-5 - TRBV27 TGTGCCAGCAGTGCGGACAGGGGGCACTTGCAGCCCCAGCATTTT CASSADRGHLQPQHF
- TRBJ2-5 - TRBV5-1 TGCGCCAGCAGCTTGACAGGGCCCCAAGAGACCCAGTACTTC CASSLTGPQETQYF
- TRBJ2-3 once TRBV27 TGTGCCAGCAGTTCCCCACATAGCACAGATACGCAGTATTTT CASSSPHSTDTQYF
- TRBJ2-2 - TRBV27 TGTGCCAGCAGTTTATTGGGGGGGAACACCGGGGAGCTGTTTTTT CASSLLGGNTGELFF
- TRBJ1-1 - TRBV7-6 TGTGCCAGCAGCCCCCCTGTTGTGTACACTGAAGCTTTCTTT CASSPPVVYTEAFF
- TRBJ1-6 - TRBV6-2/TRBV6-3 TGTGCCAGCAGTTGGCCGCTCCAGAGCTCCTATAATTCACCCCTCCACTTT CASSWPLQSSYNSPLHF
TRBD1 TRBJ2-4 - TRBV19 TGTGCCAGTAGTACAATAGCCAGGGGGCTTGCCAAAAACATTCAGTACTTC CASSTIARGLAKNIQYF
TRBD1 TRBJ1-2 - TRBV4-1 TGCGCCAGCAGCCAAGGGGACAGTCATCCTAACTATGGCTACACCTTC CASSQGDSHPNYGYTF
TRBD1 TRBJ2-1 - TRBV15 TGTGCCACCAGCAGAGATAGGACAGGGGAGGGCAATGAGCAGTTCTTC CATSRDRTGEGNEQFF
- TRBJ1-5 - TRBV4-1 TGCGCCAGCAGCCAAGAAGGACTGATTGATCAGCCCCAGCATTTT CASSQEGLIDQPQHF
- TRBJ1-1 - TRBV5-1 TGCGCCAGCAGCTTGGGACAGGTGATGAACACTGAAGCTTTCTTT CASSLGQVMNTEAFF
TRBD1 TRBJ2-1 - TRBV19 TGTGCCAGTAGACCTCCCCTCACAGGGGCCAATGAGCAGTTCTTC CASRPPLTGANEQFF